This T cell receptor (beta chain) was captured by sequencing in a study of follicular helper T cells after annual influenza vaccination. Described time point: 2015-2016 season, pre-vaccination. Non-naive CD4+CXCR5+PD-1+ cTfh were sorted into ICOS+CD38+ and ICOS-CD38- fractions. The repertoire was sequenced with immunoSEQ multiplex PCR; TCRdb's copy has only in-frame clones and lacks some. The table records some 5,000 clones, approximately 80% of them present only once. Germline V gives CDR1 MNHNY, CDR2 SVGAGI (reference sequence). Trimming at V came to 6 bases and at J to 6 bases, leaving 4 bases not matched to a gene. CDR3 length: 15 amino acids.

Sample: CXCR5+ CD38- circulating T follicular helper cells from blood, taken on the day of influenza vaccination. Subset: circulating Tfh, non-naive CD4+CXCR5+PD-1+ (ICOS+CD38+ or ICOS-CD38-). The chain links TRBV6-6 to TRBJ1-6; 11 bases agree with TRBD1. This TCR came from an adult who received the influenza vaccine. CDR3 bases: TGTGCCAGCAGCCAAGGACAGGGGGCTAATTCACCCCTCCACTTT. It specifies CASSQGQGANSPLHF.